This T cell receptor (beta chain) was captured in a study of blood T cell repertoires in COVID-19. Turning to the study itself: The samples span acute and convalescent COVID-19 from the United States, Italy and Spain. Nucleic acid was either cDNA or gDNA, and it came from T cells, B-cell-depleted T cells, or PBMCs.

Libraries were prepared by immunoSEQ multiplex PCR; TCRdb keeps only in-frame clonotypes and omits some of them. The sample contains more than 300,000 clones, approximately 87% of which appear only once. Seattle's cohort entered during active infection and was followed longitudinally. Sequencing was performed on peripheral blood. This TCR was sampled from a woman younger than 45 with COVID-19, enrolled during active disease.

The CDR3 DNA follows: TGCGCCAGCAGCCAAGCACCGGCTAGCGGGGGCTACGAGCAGTACTTC. It translates to CASSQAPASGGYEQYF. The chain joins TRBV4-3 to TRBJ2-7; TRBD2 agrees at 10 bases. Germline V lookup: CDR1 LGHNA, CDR2 YSLEER. CDR3 length: 16 amino acids. Germline trimming cut 1 base from V and 3 bases from J; bases unmatched to any gene: 6.